This TCR beta chain originates from a study of T cell repertoires in cytomegalovirus infection. A single record per CDR3 protein comes from TCRdb applying MiXCR to the reads. The repertoire includes some 440,000 distinct CDR3 sequences, roughly 30% of them detected once, and approximately 13% sits in the top ten. This clonotype has just a few counts. The antigen is not known. V lost 8 bases to trimming and J lost 3 bases, with 23 bases between them. This CDR3 comprises 16 residues. Germline CDR1 and CDR2: MDHEN and SYDVKM. Study-wide points: Clonotype analysis showed dominance of the ex vivo response by HLA-C-restricted CMV-specific TCR beta clonotypes. Carriage of CMV together with the relevant HLA was identifiable through cumulative public TCR beta family frequency.

The chain combines TRBV28 with TRBJ2-7; the D gene could be TRBD1 or TRBD2 (6 bases each). The receptor's source is a human donor in good health (CMV status not recorded). Some clones in this sample may be carry-over from other donors' samples. Specimen: PBMCs. The CDR3 loop is CASSGAPNQPVYEQYF. The CDR3 region has the DNA TGTGCCAGCTCGGGGGCCCCCAATCAGCCGGTCTACGAGCAGTACTTC.